The sequence of this T cell receptor beta chain was determined in a study of spatial heterogeneity in lung cancer. On the study more broadly: Sequencing consistently turned up more beta-chain sequences than alpha-chain sequences. Tumor-region TCR transcript counts correlated strongly with a T cell module score from matched bulk RNA-seq. General study points: Higher tumor mutation counts went along with higher counts of expanded intratumoral alpha and beta TCRs.

V lost 5 bases and J lost 5, with 11 bases in between. From germline, CDR1 is SEHNR and CDR2 FQNEAQ (reference sequence). The CDR3 extends over 13 amino acids. This clonotype came up many times. Its antigen is not known. In the library, each TCR cDNA molecule bore its own unique molecular identifier. TCRdb ran MiXCR on the 5' RACE reads and lists one entry per CDR3 protein. The data show about 13,000 distinct CDR3 sequences, 5.1% seen once. Stated time point: sample taken at primary tumor resection. The authors sequenced whole RNA from tumor, nontumor lung or frozen PBMC without sorting. This sequence originates from a male donor with early-stage non-small cell lung cancer. Material: lung tumor tissue, obtained at surgery. The chain is built from TRBV7-9 and TRBJ2-3, with D possibly matching TRBD2 (5 bases). CDR3 nucleotide sequence: TGTGCCAGCAGCCGCGGGTCCTTAGATACGCAGTATTTT. Translating it yields CASSRGSLDTQYF.